The sequence of this T cell receptor (beta chain) was determined in a study of identical twins. TCRdb re-called the 5' RACE reads with MiXCR, one entry per CDR3 protein. This sample has 600,000 to 850,000 distinct CDR3 sequences, with 15% to 20% found just once. CDR1 and CDR2 from the germline V gene are KGHSH and LQKENI. V shed 3 bases, J shed 6 bases, and the junction held 7 bases outside the gene matches. The CDR3 runs 16 residues. This sample was shared with a second study, whose subject was T cells expressing NK-cell markers.

The chain recombines TRBV18 with TRBJ2-1, with 11 nucleotides matching TRBD1. This sequence was found in a woman under 30 in good health. Sequences were obtained from PBMCs. DNA for the CDR3: TGTGCCAGCTCACCCCAGGGACAGGGGGTCGCCAATGAGCAGTTCTTC. The encoded protein is CASSPQGQGVANEQFF.